These 27 T cell receptor beta chains came from one sample sequenced in a study of response to subunit inactivated influenza vaccine. MiXCR, run by TCRdb on the RT-PCR reads, gives a single entry per CDR3 protein. The table records about 780,000 distinct CDR3 sequences, about 18% of them present only once. This specimen consisted of PBMCs from blood, obtained approximately 5 days after vaccination. All receptors derive from a man in his fifties or sixties who received an inactivated influenza vaccine.

This chain uses TRBV15 with TRBJ2-5, with D unresolved. The CDR3 runs 12 residues. Germline assignment: CDR1 LNHNV and CDR2 YYDKDF (reference sequence). V was cut by 2 bases and J by 1 base, with 2 bases left in between. In nucleotides, the CDR3 is TGTGCCACCAGCAGACCCCAAGAGACCCAGTACTTC. It codes for CATSRPQETQYF.

The CDR3 sequence is CASTVAPSGKVDETQYF. The CDR3 DNA is TGTGCCAGCACCGTAGCGCCTAGCGGGAAAGTAGATGAGACCCAGTACTTC. This chain joins TRBV12-3 or TRBV12-4 and TRBJ2-5; TRBD2 matches 9 bases. Trimming at V came to 7 bases and at J to 5 bases, leaving 17 bases not matched to a gene. This CDR3 has 17 residues.

The chain recombines TRBV29-1 with TRBJ2-1; 16 nucleotides align to TRBD2. With V trimmed by 6 bases and J by 2 bases, 7 bases remained unmatched. Germline loops: CDR1 SQVTM, CDR2 ANQGSEA. This CDR3 has 17 residues. CDR3 loop: CSVSPGTSGGAYNEQFF. The CDR3 bases are TGCAGCGTGTCTCCCGGGACTAGCGGGGGGGCCTACAATGAGCAGTTCTTC.

The count of this clonotype is one. The V call is TRBV1, the J call TRBJ2-1. TRBV1 is tagged as a pseudogene. CDR3 length equals 14 residues. CDR3 nucleotides: TGCACCAGCAGCCAGGCGGCCGGCTACAATGAGCAGTTCTTC. Its protein is CTSSQAAGYNEQFF.

This clonotype was picked up many times. CDR3 DNA: TGTGCCAGCAGGTCTGATCAGGGAGGCGAGCAGTACTTC. This translates into CASRSDQGGEQYF. V gene TRBV2 combines with J gene TRBJ2-7, with a weak D call TRBD2 (6 bases). Trimming took 6 bases from V and 6 from J, leaving 15 bases between them. The length of the CDR3 is 13 residues. The germline CDR1 and CDR2 sequences are SNHLY and FYNNEI.

This clonotype was found many times. The DNA for the CDR3 is TGTGCCAGCAGCCCGGGACAGCGTGCGGGCAGCTACACCTTC. Its translation is CASSPGQRAGSYTF. V usage is TRBV7-9 and J usage is TRBJ1-2; 7 bases align to TRBD1. Germline V CDR1 and CDR2: SEHNR, FQNEAQ (reference sequence). The V segment lost 5 bases and the J segment 9 bases; nucleotides outside the gene matches: 12. This CDR3 has 14 amino acids.

Here the CDR3 DNA reads TGTGCCAGCAGCGCCGGGCGGACAGGGGCTCAGCCCCAGCATTTT. This sequence encodes CASSAGRTGAQPQHF. The chain couples TRBV7-8 to TRBJ1-5, with 9 bases identical to TRBD1. The J segment lost 6 bases and the V segment lost 5 bases, leaving 8 bases of the junction unmatched. From germline, CDR1 is SGHVS and CDR2 FQNEAQ. CDR3 length: 15 amino acids.

This clonotype was counted between two and nine times. The chain links TRBV29-1 to TRBJ2-7, with D perhaps TRBD2 (6 bases). Germline CDR1 is SQVTM and CDR2 is ANQGSEA. The CDR3 sequence is 16 residues long. Between the trimmed V and J ends, which lost 0 bases and 4 bases, there was a span of 19 bases. In nucleotides, the CDR3 is TGCAGCGTTGAAGATCGATCGGGGAGGAGAGGGTACGAGCAGTACTTC. Its translation is CSVEDRSGRRGYEQYF.

The sample holds a few counts of this clonotype. The chain recombines TRBV28 with TRBJ2-1, with 7 bases that match TRBD2. The CDR3 runs 11 residues. Looked up from germline, CDR1 is MDHEN and CDR2 is SYDVKM. Unmatched junction bases numbered 4, after V lost 2 bases and J lost 15 bases. The DNA for the CDR3 is TGTGCCAGCAGTTTACTAGCGGAGTCGTTCTTC. Its protein is CASSLLAESFF.

This clonotype was detected only a few times. This chain links TRBV11-2 with TRBJ2-1; D gene ambiguous. V was pared by 4 bases and J by 0 bases, with 19 bases between. This CDR3 has 18 residues. Germline lookup yields CDR1 SGHAT and CDR2 FQNNGV. The CDR3 region is CASSSTRTGISSYNEQFF. For the CDR3, the DNA is TGTGCCAGCAGCTCCACCCGGACCGGAATTAGCTCCTACAATGAGCAGTTCTTC.

This clonotype was detected many times. The V and J genes are TRBV30 and TRBJ2-2; D call uncertain. The CDR3 consists of 12 residues. V was trimmed by 6 bases and J by 6 bases, leaving 11 bases between them. Germline CDR1 is GTSNPN and CDR2 is SVGIG (reference sequence). The CDR3 nucleotides read TGTGCCTGCGGGCCCTCAGCCGGGGAGCTGTTTTTT. Translation gives CACGPSAGELFF.

This clonotype was counted between two and nine times. This chain connects TRBV29-1 to TRBJ1-4; D is ambiguous. V shed 5 bases and J shed 8 bases, with 15 bases lying between them. The germline gives CDR1 SQVTM, CDR2 ANQGSEA. This CDR3 has 13 amino acids. The DNA of the CDR3 is TGCAGCGTTTCATGGCCCTCCGGCGAAAAACTGTTTTTT. This gives the protein CSVSWPSGEKLFF.

This clonotype occurred a few times. The gene calls are TRBV6-2 or TRBV6-3 and TRBJ2-6; the D gene is possibly TRBD1 (6 bases). This CDR3 is built from 23 residues. Trimming shortened V by 0 bases and J by 1 base, and 28 bases separated the two germline ends. The germline gives CDR1 MNHEY, CDR2 SVGEGT. The DNA for the CDR3 is TGTGCCAGCAGTTACTCGATGGAACAGGGTCAGACCCTTCCTTATTCTGGGGCCAACGTCCTGACTTTC. It yields the protein CASSYSMEQGQTLPYSGANVLTF.

The chain uses TRBV5-1 and TRBJ2-4; D is perhaps TRBD2 (6 bases). The germline gives CDR1 SGHRS, CDR2 YFSETQ. This CDR3 is 16 amino acids long. V lost 0 bases to trimming and J lost 9 bases, with 19 bases between them. As DNA, the CDR3 is TGCGCCAGCAGCTTGGTTGCGGGGACGGCTAACGGCATTCAGTACTTC. Protein sequence: CASSLVAGTANGIQYF.

There are a few counts of this clonotype. The chain carries TRBV10-3 and TRBJ1-1, with 12 bases aligning to TRBD1. The CDR3 length is 15 residues. Germline V gene sequence: CDR1 ENHRY, CDR2 SYGVKD. V was clipped by 8 bases and J by 3 bases; unmatched bases: 7. CDR3 sequence (DNA): TGTGCCATCCGGGGACAGGGGGCACGGGACACTGAAGCTTTCTTT. This gives the protein CAIRGQGARDTEAFF.

Ten or more counts support this clonotype. The J gene is TRBJ2-7, the V gene TRBV3-1; 7 bases agree with TRBD1. CDR1 LGHDT and CDR2 YNNKEL come from the germline V gene (reference sequence). The CDR3 is 14 residues long. The trim removed 4 bases at V and 5 bases at J, leaving 8 bases unmatched. CDR3 sequence: CASSPRQGTDEQYF. In DNA form, the CDR3 reads TGTGCCAGCAGCCCCAGACAGGGTACCGACGAGCAGTACTTC.

In this sample, this clonotype turned up a few times. The V call is TRBV14, the J call TRBJ2-1; unclear D gene. V was shortened by 1 base and J by 7 bases, with 11 bases between the two germline ends. Germline assignment: CDR1 SGHDN and CDR2 FVKESK. CDR3 length: 14 residues. CDR3 nucleotide sequence: TGTGCCAGCAGCCAAGGACCGGCGGTAAATGAGCAGTTCTTC. This translates into CASSQGPAVNEQFF.

This clonotype was counted at least ten times. The chain carries TRBV5-1 and TRBJ2-7, with no clear D. Trimming took off 4 bases at V and 1 base at J, with 15 bases between the two ends. This CDR3 region has 15 residues. The germline V gene encodes CDR1 SGHRS and CDR2 YFSETQ. The CDR3 region is CASSLWTEASYEQYF. The CDR3 DNA is TGCGCCAGCAGCCTGTGGACGGAAGCTTCCTACGAGCAGTACTTC.

J is TRBJ2-1 and V is TRBV20-1; 10 bases map to TRBD1. Trimming at V came to 3 bases and at J to 6 bases, leaving 14 bases not matched to a gene. Germline V lookup: CDR1 DFQATT, CDR2 SNEGSKA (reference sequence). CDR3 length: 17 amino acids. CDR3 in amino acids: CSASHKDRGRYGNEQFF. CDR3 coding DNA: TGCAGTGCTAGTCACAAAGACAGGGGGCGGTATGGCAATGAGCAGTTCTTC.

A few counts support this clonotype. V and J are TRBV20-1 and TRBJ2-6, with D hard to call. This CDR3 is 15 amino acids long. Germline CDR1 reads DFQATT; CDR2 reads SNEGSKA (reference sequence). The V and J ends lost 3 bases and 2 bases respectively, with 11 bases between them. The CDR3 DNA reads TGCAGTGCTAGTCTTAGTTACGCTGGGGCCAACGTCCTGACTTTC. Amino acid sequence: CSASLSYAGANVLTF.

A few counts support this clonotype. Here the CDR3 DNA reads TGTGCCAGCAGCTTCTTCGGCAGGGAGGGGAATGAGCAGTTCTTC. Its translation: CASSFFGREGNEQFF. This rearrangement joins TRBV7-9 to TRBJ2-1; 7 bases are shared with TRBD2. V trimming: 3 bases; J trimming: 7 bases; junction bases outside the gene matches: 9. CDR1 and CDR2 from the germline V gene are SEHNR and FQNEAQ (reference sequence). The CDR3 contains 15 residues.

The V call is TRBV10-3, the J call TRBJ2-7; D might be TRBD2 (6 bases). V lost 10 bases and J 0 bases, leaving 16 bases between the germline ends. Germline CDR1 and CDR2: ENHRY and SYGVKD. This CDR3 has 14 amino acids. The CDR3 DNA reads TGTGCCACCTCCGGGACTGAACTCTCCTACGAGCAGTACTTC. This translates into CATSGTELSYEQYF.

The chain links TRBV28 to TRBJ2-1; no clear D. The CDR3 is 12 residues long. Looked up from germline, CDR1 is MDHEN and CDR2 is SYDVKM. Trimming took 4 bases from V and 5 from J, leaving 6 bases between them. The CDR3 is CASSYLNNEQFF. As DNA, the CDR3 is TGTGCCAGCAGTTACCTTAACAATGAGCAGTTCTTC.

This clonotype was seen only a few times. J is TRBJ1-1 and V is TRBV6-5, with TRBD1 matching over 7 bases. Germline lookup yields CDR1 MNHEY and CDR2 SVGAGI. Trimming cost V 4 bases and J 4 bases; bases outside gene matches: 9. The CDR3 contains 15 residues. The CDR3 reads CASSSIDRAGTEAFF. The CDR3 nucleotides read TGTGCCAGCAGTTCCATCGACAGGGCGGGCACTGAAGCTTTCTTT.

This clonotype was picked up a small number of times. The chain couples TRBV5-1 to TRBJ2-7; D is undetermined. Germline CDR1 SGHRS, CDR2 YFSETQ. V lost 3 bases to trimming and J lost 7 bases, with 14 bases between them. This CDR3 contains 13 residues. In nucleotides, the CDR3 is TGCGCCAGCAGCTCTTTTAGGGCGGAAGAGCAGTACTTC. Translating gives CASSSFRAEEQYF.

The gene calls are TRBV6-1 and TRBJ1-2; 7 bases agree with TRBD1. V was pared by 4 bases and J by 8 bases, with 13 bases of the junction left unmatched. Germline lookup yields CDR1 MNHNS and CDR2 SASEGT. The CDR3 is 15 amino acids. CDR3 nucleotide sequence: TGTGCCAGCAGTGCCCAGAACAGGGGATCGGTGGGCTACACCTTC. As protein: CASSAQNRGSVGYTF.

This clonotype was picked up a small number of times. The J gene is TRBJ2-1, the V gene TRBV7-9; tentatively, D is TRBD2 (6 bases). Germline CDR1 reads SEHNR; CDR2 reads FQNEAQ (reference sequence). The CDR3 covers 13 residues. V was clipped by 6 bases and J by 7 bases, with 13 bases between them. CDR3 DNA: TGTGCCAGCAGTAAACTAGCTGAAAATGAGCAGTTCTTC. It is translated as CASSKLAENEQFF.